One sample yielded the 32 T cell receptor beta chains listed below, sequenced in a study of graft-versus-host responses after intestinal transplantation (dated by TCRdb to about 2021). Explained via the paper, the time point label denotes: cells obtained before transplantation from donor or recipient. Their recognized antigens are unknown. Library method: the immunoSEQ multiplex PCR assay. TCRdb re-hosts the immuneACCESS table, in-frame sequences only. Its copies lack some clones; in the studies checked, an unresolved V gene accounts for under half of them, and the cause for the rest is not known. For this sample the table gives about 27,000 clones, of which roughly four fifths were detected only once. The ten largest clonotypes hold over 0.75% of the sample. The sequencing used unstimulated CD8+ T cells sorted from spleen or lymph node cells, collected before transplant. All receptors derive from a human donor who was the organ donor for an intestinal transplant.

The rearrangement links TRBV25-1 to TRBJ2-5, with D maybe TRBD1 (5 bases). Germline CDR1 is MGHDK and CDR2 is SYGVNS. The CDR3 spans 13 residues. V lost 5 bases and J lost 2, with 9 bases in between. The CDR3 region has the DNA TGTGCCAGCAGTCCAGGGCGGCAAGAGACCCAGTACTTC. It encodes CASSPGRQETQYF.

The J gene is TRBJ2-5, the V gene TRBV11-2, with 9 nucleotides matching TRBD2. The CDR3 runs 16 residues. V trimming: 5 bases; J trimming: 1 base; junction bases outside the gene matches: 8. Germline V gene data show CDR1 as SGHAT and CDR2 as FQNNGV. The CDR3 bases are TGTGCCAGCAGCCCCAGCGGGGGGAGGGTCCAAGAGACCCAGTACTTC. It yields the protein CASSPSGGRVQETQYF.

The genes are TRBV14 and TRBJ2-7, with TRBD1 matching 7 bases. The CDR3 has 14 amino acids. Germline V gene sequence: CDR1 SGHDN, CDR2 FVKESK. Unmatched junction bases numbered 5, after V lost 4 bases and J lost 2 bases. CDR3 DNA sequence: TGTGCCAGCAGCCGACAGGGTAGGACCTACGAGCAGTACTTC. It translates to CASSRQGRTYEQYF.

The DNA of the CDR3 is TGTGCCAGCACCCCGCTTAGGCGGGGATCCTACAATGAGCAGTTCTTC. Amino acid sequence: CASTPLRRGSYNEQFF. V is TRBV11-3 and J is TRBJ2-1, with a tentative D call TRBD2 (6 bases). Trimming took 7 bases from V and 1 from J, leaving 17 bases between them. This CDR3 contains 16 residues. Germline lookup yields CDR1 SGHNT and CDR2 YENEEA.

This chain connects TRBV6-1 to TRBJ2-7; D perhaps matches TRBD2 (7 bases). Per the germline V gene, CDR1 is MNHNS and CDR2 is SASEGT. This CDR3 has 13 amino acids. V was trimmed by 11 bases and J by 3 bases, leaving 17 bases between them. CDR3: CAGGGGNFYEQYF. CDR3 coding DNA: TGTGCCGGGGGAGGGGGGAATTTCTACGAGCAGTACTTC.

The chain is built from TRBV7-2 and TRBJ2-7; D ambiguous. Per germline, CDR1 SGHTA and CDR2 FQGNSA. Deletions cut 4 bases from V and 3 bases from J, with 4 bases between. The length of the CDR3 is 11 residues. The CDR3 loop is CASSYYYEQYF. CDR3 nucleotides: TGTGCCAGCAGCTATTACTACGAGCAGTACTTC.

CDR3 amino acids: CASSLPSGNEQFF. For the CDR3, the DNA is TGTGCCAGCAGCCTACCTTCAGGGAATGAGCAGTTCTTC. The chain combines TRBV13 with TRBJ2-1; D is perhaps TRBD1 (5 bases). Trimming shortened V by 5 bases and J by 7 bases, and 12 bases separated the two germline ends. Germline-derived CDR1 and CDR2 are PRHDT and FYEKMQ (reference sequence). This CDR3 is 13 amino acids long.

This clone showed up just a few times. The rearrangement joins TRBV27 to TRBJ2-7; D call uncertain. Deletions cut 3 bases from V and 2 bases from J, with 8 bases between. CDR1 is MNHEY, CDR2 SMNVEV, per germline (reference sequence). The CDR3 totals 13 residues. The CDR3 sequence: CASSLKQTYEQYF. CDR3 DNA: TGTGCCAGCAGTTTGAAGCAGACCTACGAGCAGTACTTC.

The V gene is TRBV5-1, the J gene TRBJ2-1; 8 bases fit TRBD2. With 1 base clipped from V and 3 bases from J, the junction kept 3 bases outside the gene matches. Germline CDR1 and CDR2: SGHRS and YFSETQ. The CDR3 runs 15 residues. The CDR3 sequence: CASSLTSGVYNEQFF. For the CDR3, the DNA is TGCGCCAGCAGCTTGACTAGCGGAGTCTACAATGAGCAGTTCTTC.

J is TRBJ2-7 and V is TRBV19, with no clear D. Germline V gene lookup returns CDR1 LNHDA and CDR2 SQIVND (reference sequence). V was trimmed by 10 bases and J by 4 bases, leaving 14 bases between them. The CDR3 consists of 12 residues. CDR3 protein: CATSSSKYEQYF. CDR3 nucleotide sequence: TGTGCCACCTCTAGTTCAAAATACGAGCAGTACTTC.

This clone has only one observation. The rearrangement uses TRBV10-1 and TRBJ2-3, with D possibly TRBD2 on 5 matching bases. Between the trimmed V and J ends, which lost 0 bases and 3 bases, there was a span of 7 bases. The CDR3 contains 14 residues. Germline CDR1 is WNHNN and CDR2 is SYGVQD (reference sequence). CDR3 DNA: TGCGCCAGCAGTGAGTCAACGGGGACAGATACGCAGTATTTT. Translating gives CASSESTGTDTQYF.

J is TRBJ2-1 and V is TRBV9; TRBD2 agrees at 10 bases. CDR3 length: 16 amino acids. CDR1 SGDLS and CDR2 YYNGEE come from the germline V gene. With V trimmed by 4 bases and J by 4 bases, 8 bases remained unmatched. CDR3 in amino acids: CASSSQRGGFYNEQFF. CDR3 bases: TGTGCCAGCAGCAGCCAGCGGGGGGGCTTTTACAATGAGCAGTTCTTC.

CDR3 in DNA: TGTGCCTGGCTTCGACCCCAGAGAGCGCTCTACAATGAGCAGTTCTTC. It specifies CAWLRPQRALYNEQFF. J is TRBJ2-1 and V is TRBV30; D gene ambiguous. This CDR3 comprises 16 residues. Trimming removed 5 bases from V and 3 bases from J, with 20 bases in between. Looked up from germline, CDR1 is GTSNPN and CDR2 is SVGIG (reference sequence).

The rearrangement joins TRBV2 to TRBJ2-1; possibly TRBD1 or TRBD2 for D (5 bases each). This CDR3 contains 15 residues. V shed 9 bases and J shed 8 bases, with 23 bases lying between them. Looked up from germline, CDR1 is SNHLY and CDR2 is FYNNEI. CDR3 sequence (DNA): TGTGCCAGTGACACCGGCGGGCCCCGAGGGGATGAGCAGTTCTTC. This sequence encodes CASDTGGPRGDEQFF. The full variable domain, in which reference TRBV2 and TRBJ2-1 provide the parts outside the CDR3, is EPEVTQTPSHQVTQMGQEVILRCVPISNHLYFYWYRQILGQKVEFLVSFYNNEISEKSEIFDDQFSVERPDGSNFTLKIRSTKLEDSAMYFCASDTGGPRGDEQFFGPGTRLTVL.

The chain couples TRBV2 to TRBJ1-1; no reliable D call. The V gene's germline CDR1 is SNHLY and CDR2 FYNNEI. V was cut by 1 base and J by 4 bases, with 13 bases left in between. This CDR3 contains 15 residues. This CDR3 is CASSEGPSVSTEAFF. In DNA form, the CDR3 reads TGTGCCAGCAGTGAAGGTCCCTCAGTGAGCACTGAAGCTTTCTTT.

This chain uses TRBV4-1 with TRBJ1-1; 7 positions agree with TRBD1. Germline V gives CDR1 MGHRA, CDR2 YSYEKL. The CDR3 spans 15 residues. V was pared by 2 bases and J by 1 base, with 4 bases of the junction left unmatched. CDR3: CASSQLRGANTEAFF. CDR3 sequence (DNA): TGCGCCAGCAGCCAACTCAGGGGGGCGAACACTGAAGCTTTCTTT.

The chain links TRBV10-2 to TRBJ1-5; no reliable D call. Germline V gene data show CDR1 as WSHSY and CDR2 as SAAADI. V was cut by 4 bases and J by 2 bases, with 6 bases left in between. CDR3 length: 13 residues. The CDR3: CASSVTGNQPQHF. For the CDR3, the DNA is TGCGCCAGCAGTGTCACGGGCAATCAGCCCCAGCATTTT.

The V gene is TRBV10-1, the J gene TRBJ2-3; 7 positions match TRBD2. The CDR3 is 15 amino acids. Per the germline V gene, CDR1 is WNHNN and CDR2 is SYGVQD (reference sequence). V trimming: 2 bases; J trimming: 0 bases; junction bases outside the gene matches: 2. The CDR3 reads CASSEGGGSTDTQYF. The CDR3 DNA reads TGCGCCAGCAGTGAGGGGGGGGGTAGCACAGATACGCAGTATTTT.

This chain connects TRBV11-2 to TRBJ1-1, with D unresolved. Trimming removed 2 bases at V and 3 bases at J, with 13 bases between. The CDR3 has 15 residues. Per germline, CDR1 SGHAT and CDR2 FQNNGV. The CDR3 nucleotides read TGTGCCAGCAGCTTAAGAAAACAGACTTACACTGAAGCTTTCTTT. This codes for CASSLRKQTYTEAFF. The full variable domain, its missing parts supplied by reference TRBV11-2 and TRBJ1-1, is EAGVAQSPRYKIIEKRQSVAFWCNPISGHATLYWYQQILGQGPKLLIQFQNNGVVDDSQLPKDRFSAERLKGVDSTLKIQPAKLEDSAVYLCASSLRKQTYTEAFFGQGTRLTVV.

The chain combines TRBV19 with TRBJ1-4; 7 bases align to TRBD1. This CDR3 comprises 13 residues. Germline V gene data show CDR1 as LNHDA and CDR2 as SQIVND (reference sequence). After removal of 4 bases from V and 4 bases from J, the junction contained 0 bases not matched to a gene. This CDR3 is CASSTGGNEKLFF. The CDR3 DNA is TGTGCCAGTAGTACAGGGGGTAATGAAAAACTGTTTTTT.

This rearrangement joins TRBV29-1 to TRBJ1-2; weak D call: TRBD1 (5 bases). V was cut by 6 bases and J by 2 bases, with 13 bases left in between. The CDR3 is made up of 13 amino acids. Germline V gene data show CDR1 as SQVTM and CDR2 as ANQGSEA. CDR3 bases: TGCAGCGTCCCCCCAGGGAGGAACTATGGCTACACCTTC. Its translation: CSVPPGRNYGYTF.

The chain couples TRBV19 to TRBJ2-7, with TRBD2 as a possible D gene (6 bases). The CDR3 spans 15 residues. Trimming took off 4 bases at V and 4 bases at J, with 17 bases between the two ends. Germline-derived CDR1 and CDR2 are LNHDA and SQIVND (reference sequence). DNA of the CDR3: TGTGCCAGTAGTAGAACTCCGGGACTGGCTTACGAGCAGTACTTC. Translating gives CASSRTPGLAYEQYF.

CDR3 protein: CASSMGSRSYNEQFF. Written as DNA, the CDR3 is TGTGCCAGTAGTATGGGGTCTCGCTCCTACAATGAGCAGTTCTTC. The V gene is TRBV19, the J gene TRBJ2-1; D not resolved. The CDR3 covers 15 residues. Germline lookup yields CDR1 LNHDA and CDR2 SQIVND (reference sequence). V was clipped by 3 bases and J by 0 bases, with 9 bases between them.

The genes are TRBV19 and TRBJ2-2; perhaps D is TRBD1 or TRBD2 (6 bases each). CDR1 LNHDA and CDR2 SQIVND come from the germline V gene (reference sequence). V was trimmed by 3 bases and J by 6 bases, leaving 11 bases between them. CDR3 length: 14 residues. Here the CDR3 DNA reads TGTGCCAGTAGTATCTCGGGGGCGTCCGGGGAGCTGTTTTTT. Translating it yields CASSISGASGELFF.

The chain has TRBV27 and TRBJ1-2; D ambiguous. The CDR3 extends over 13 amino acids. Trimming took 3 bases from V and 3 from J, leaving 8 bases between them. Germline V gene lookup returns CDR1 MNHEY and CDR2 SMNVEV (reference sequence). The chain's CDR3 is CASSFGGYYGYTF. In DNA, the CDR3 is TGTGCCAGCAGTTTTGGAGGGTACTATGGCTACACCTTC.

The chain links TRBV7-2 to TRBJ1-1; no firm D call. Trimming cost V 1 base and J 1 base, with 10 bases left between them. Germline V gives CDR1 SGHTA, CDR2 FQGNSA. The CDR3 is made up of 15 amino acids. CDR3 loop: CASSLDAFQNTEAFF. DNA of the CDR3: TGTGCCAGCAGCTTAGACGCTTTCCAGAACACTGAAGCTTTCTTT.

This clone has just a few counts. The sample has other DNA sequences that encode this CDR3 too. The V call is TRBV30, the J call TRBJ2-7; 7 positions agree with TRBD1. Unmatched junction bases numbered 0, after V lost 4 bases and J lost 3 bases. The V gene's germline CDR1 is GTSNPN and CDR2 SVGIG (reference sequence). The CDR3 covers 11 residues. CDR3 sequence: CAWTGGYEQYF. The CDR3 DNA is TGTGCCTGGACAGGGGGCTACGAGCAGTACTTC. Drawing the rest from reference TRBV30 and TRBJ2-7, the complete variable domain is SQTIHQWPATLVQPVGSPLSLECTVEGTSNPNLYWYRQAAGRGLQLLFYSVGIGQISSEVPQNLSASRPQDRQFILSSKKLLLSDSGFYLCAWTGGYEQYFGPGTRLTVT.

This clone was picked up one time. This sequence joins TRBV5-1 and TRBJ2-3; TRBD1 is a possible D gene (6 bases). The CDR3 sequence is 16 residues long. CDR1 and CDR2 (germline): SGHRS, YFSETQ. The V end lost 0 bases, the J end lost 2 bases, and 13 bases lay between the germline ends. The CDR3 DNA reads as TGCGCCAGCAGCTTGGAGCAGGGGTCCCCCACAGATACGCAGTATTTT. This translates into CASSLEQGSPTDTQYF. Full variable domain (remainder filled in from reference TRBV5-1 and TRBJ2-3): KAGVTQTPRYLIKTRGQQVTLSCSPISGHRSVSWYQQTPGQGLQFLFEYFSETQRNKGNFPGRFSGRQFSNSRSEMNVSTLELGDSALYLCASSLEQGSPTDTQYFGPGTRLTVL.

The rearrangement uses TRBV5-1 and TRBJ2-3; 7 positions match TRBD2. The CDR3 extends over 15 amino acids. The germline gives CDR1 SGHRS, CDR2 YFSETQ. V shed 0 bases, J shed 1 base, and the junction held 2 bases outside the gene matches. The CDR3 coding sequence is TGCGCCAGCAGCTTGGTACGGGGGGGCACAGATACGCAGTATTTT. Translated: CASSLVRGGTDTQYF. The full variable domain, rest sourced from reference TRBV5-1 and TRBJ2-3, is KAGVTQTPRYLIKTRGQQVTLSCSPISGHRSVSWYQQTPGQGLQFLFEYFSETQRNKGNFPGRFSGRQFSNSRSEMNVSTLELGDSALYLCASSLVRGGTDTQYFGPGTRLTVL.

The V gene is TRBV7-9, the J gene TRBJ2-7; 10 nucleotides match TRBD1. Germline CDR1 is SEHNR and CDR2 is FQNEAQ (reference sequence). With V trimmed by 5 bases and J by 0 bases, 7 bases remained unmatched. CDR3 length: 16 residues. CDR3 sequence reads: CASSPTGTGDSYEQYF. CDR3 DNA sequence: TGTGCCAGCAGCCCGACCGGGACAGGGGACTCCTACGAGCAGTACTTC.

This clone was picked up one time. The chain joins TRBV5-4 to TRBJ1-1, with D possibly TRBD1 on 6 matching bases. V gave up 2 bases and J gave up 6 bases, with 8 bases separating them. CDR1 is SGHNT, CDR2 YYREEE, per germline (reference sequence). This CDR3 has 12 residues. The CDR3 is CASSFGGSEAFF. The CDR3 DNA sequence: TGTGCCAGCAGCTTCGGGGGCTCTGAAGCTTTCTTT.

The gene calls are TRBV7-9 and TRBJ1-1, with D unclear. Per the germline V gene, CDR1 is SEHNR and CDR2 is FQNEAQ (reference sequence). The CDR3 sequence is 13 residues long. V was shortened by 6 bases and J by 0 bases, with 8 bases between the two germline ends. In DNA form, the CDR3 reads TGTGCCAGCAGTTCGGGTCTGAACACTGAAGCTTTCTTT. It specifies CASSSGLNTEAFF.